This T cell receptor (beta chain) was captured in a study of early stage breast cancer tumors. Study-level information: Of 15 to 20 invasive breast tumors, more than ten were hormone receptor-positive, HER2-negative. Seven or eight ER+/PR+/HER2- tumors were invasive ductal; four were invasive lobular.

Study findings and constraints: Enriched TCRB sequences shared across patients were mostly commonly generated sequences.

Germline V CDR1 and CDR2: SGHDT, YYEEEE. This CDR3 contains 16 residues. Trimming shortened V by 1 base and J by 0 bases, and 11 bases separated the two germline ends. Method: immunoSEQ multiplex PCR; TCRdb's copy keeps in-frame clones and lacks some. This sample yields approximately 54,000 clones, of which around 80% are seen a single time; 3.4% belongs to the top ten. As to this clone: Its target is not known.

The specimen sequenced was blood. This TCR was sampled from a person between 35 and 49 years old with breast cancer. V usage is TRBV5-6 and J usage is TRBJ1-3; D is ambiguous. The CDR3, as DNA: TGTGCCAGCAGCTTGTTTACCGTCAACTCTGGAAACACCATATATTTT. Translation: CASSLFTVNSGNTIYF.